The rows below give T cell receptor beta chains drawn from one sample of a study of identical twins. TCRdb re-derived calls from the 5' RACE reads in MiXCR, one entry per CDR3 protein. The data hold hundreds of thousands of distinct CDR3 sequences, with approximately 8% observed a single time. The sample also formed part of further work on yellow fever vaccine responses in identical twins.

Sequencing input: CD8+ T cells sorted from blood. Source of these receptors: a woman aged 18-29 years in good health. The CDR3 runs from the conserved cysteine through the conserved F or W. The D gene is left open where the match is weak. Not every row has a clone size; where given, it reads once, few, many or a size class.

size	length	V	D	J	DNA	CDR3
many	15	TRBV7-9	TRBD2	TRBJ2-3	TGTGCCAGCAGCTTCCAGCGGGGGCTTGAAGATACGCAGTATTTT	CASSFQRGLEDTQYF
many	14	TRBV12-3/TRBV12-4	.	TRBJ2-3	TGTGCCAGCAGTGGGGCAGGGAGTCCAGATACGCAGTATTTT	CASSGAGSPDTQYF
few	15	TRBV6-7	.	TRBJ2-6	TGTGCCAGCAGTGCCCTCCGCTCTGGGGCCAACGTCCTGACTTTC	CASSALRSGANVLTF
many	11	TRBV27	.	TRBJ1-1	TGTGCCAGCAGACACCGCGGTGGAGCTTTCTTT	CASRHRGGAFF
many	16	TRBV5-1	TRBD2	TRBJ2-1	TGCGCCAGCAGACGCGGACTAGCGGGGTACTACAATGAGCAGTTCTTC	CASRRGLAGYYNEQFF
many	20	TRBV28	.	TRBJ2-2	TGTGCCAGCAGTCTCACATTGGGGGCGGGGACTACAAAGGACACCGGGGAGCTGTTTTTT	CASSLTLGAGTTKDTGELFF
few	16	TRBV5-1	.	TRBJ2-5	TGCGCCAGCAGCTTGCCACGCCGGGGGGCTGATGAGACCCAGTACTTC	CASSLPRRGADETQYF
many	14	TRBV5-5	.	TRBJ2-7	TGTGCCAGCAGCTCGGGTACGCGGTCTTCCGAGCAGTACTTC	CASSSGTRSSEQYF
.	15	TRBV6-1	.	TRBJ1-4	TGTGCCAGCAGTGAAGCGGCGGGCACTAATGAAAAACTGTTTTTT	CASSEAAGTNEKLFF
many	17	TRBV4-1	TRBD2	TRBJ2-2	TGCGCCAGCAGCCGTCAACTAGCGGGAGGGCCCGGCGGGGAGCTGTTTTTT	CASSRQLAGGPGGELFF
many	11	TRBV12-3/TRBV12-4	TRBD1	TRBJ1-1	TGTGCCAGCAGGGGGGACAGGGAGGCTTTCTTT	CASRGDREAFF
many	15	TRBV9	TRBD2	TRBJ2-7	TGTGCCAGCAGCGTAACGGGACTAGCGGATGACGAGCAGTACTTC	CASSVTGLADDEQYF
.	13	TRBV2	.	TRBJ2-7	TGTGCCAGCAGTGATCTCAACCCCTACGAGCAGTACTTC	CASSDLNPYEQYF
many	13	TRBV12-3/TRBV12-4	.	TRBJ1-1	TGTGCCAGCAGTTTCGGGCCTAGCGGTGAAGCTTTCTTT	CASSFGPSGEAFF
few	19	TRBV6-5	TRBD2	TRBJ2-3	TGTGCCAGCAGTTACTCGAACCGTGAGGATCCGGGAGGTACAGATACGCAGTATTTT	CASSYSNREDPGGTDTQYF
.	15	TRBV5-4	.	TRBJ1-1	TGTGCCAGCAGCTTTTCGGGCCAGCCGCCCACTGAAGCTTTCTTT	CASSFSGQPPTEAFF
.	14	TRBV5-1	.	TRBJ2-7	TGCGCCAGCAGCTTTAGGACTTCCTCCTACGAGCAGTACTTC	CASSFRTSSYEQYF